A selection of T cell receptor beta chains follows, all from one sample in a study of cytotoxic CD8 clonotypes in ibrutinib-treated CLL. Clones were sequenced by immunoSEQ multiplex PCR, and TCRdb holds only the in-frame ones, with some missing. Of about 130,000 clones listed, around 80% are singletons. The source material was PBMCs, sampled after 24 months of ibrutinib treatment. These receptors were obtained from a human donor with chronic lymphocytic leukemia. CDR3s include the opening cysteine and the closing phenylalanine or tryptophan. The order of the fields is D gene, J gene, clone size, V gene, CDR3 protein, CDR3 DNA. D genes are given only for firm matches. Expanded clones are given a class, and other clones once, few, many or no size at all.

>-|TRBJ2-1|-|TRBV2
CASSEEQGNEQFF
TGTGCCAGCAGTGAGGAGCAAGGCAATGAGCAGTTCTTC
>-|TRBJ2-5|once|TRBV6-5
CASRQGQGRETQYF
TGTGCCAGCCGCCAGGGGCAGGGACGAGAGACCCAGTACTTC
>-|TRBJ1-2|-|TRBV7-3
CASSLTDSRYGYTF
TGTGCCAGCAGCTTAACGGACAGTCGCTATGGCTACACCTTC
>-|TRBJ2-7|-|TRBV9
CASSVGGTTYEQYF
TGTGCCAGCAGCGTAGGCGGCACAACCTACGAGCAGTACTTC
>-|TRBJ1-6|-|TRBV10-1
CARRGGDNNSLLHF
TGCGCCAGAAGAGGGGGTGACAATAATTCACTCCTCCACTTT
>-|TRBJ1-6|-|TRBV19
CASSPGEGRDSPLHF
TGTGCCAGTAGTCCCGGAGAGGGAAGGGATTCACCCCTCCACTTT
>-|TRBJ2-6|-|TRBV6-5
CASSRSGANVLTF
TGTGCCAGCAGCCGCTCTGGGGCCAACGTCCTGACTTTC
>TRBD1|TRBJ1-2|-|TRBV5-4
CASSGRGLNYGYTF
TGTGCCAGCAGCGGCAGGGGGCTTAACTATGGCTACACCTTC
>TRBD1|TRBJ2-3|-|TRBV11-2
CASSLQGAIGTDTQYF
TGTGCCAGCAGCCTCCAGGGGGCTATAGGCACAGATACGCAGTATTTT
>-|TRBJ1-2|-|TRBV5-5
CASSLANQVRYGYTF
TGTGCCAGCAGCTTGGCTAATCAGGTTCGCTATGGCTACACCTTC
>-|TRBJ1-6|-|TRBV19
CASRLGGVTPLHF
TGTGCCAGTAGACTGGGCGGGGTAACACCCCTCCACTTT
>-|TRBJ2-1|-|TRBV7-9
CASSLALPAEQFF
TGTGCCAGCAGCTTAGCTCTGCCAGCGGAGCAGTTCTTC
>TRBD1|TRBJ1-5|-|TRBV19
CASSIRTGRFQPQHF
TGTGCCAGTAGTATTCGGACAGGGCGATTTCAGCCCCAGCATTTT
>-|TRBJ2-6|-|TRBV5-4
CASSPTPPSGANVLTF
TGTGCCAGCAGCCCCACCCCACCCTCTGGGGCCAACGTCCTGACTTTC
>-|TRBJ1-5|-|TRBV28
CASSGITGTPPSNQPQHF
TGTGCCAGCAGTGGCATAACCGGGACACCTCCTAGCAATCAGCCCCAGCATTTT
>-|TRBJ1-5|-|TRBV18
CASSPGQGSQPQHF
TGTGCCAGCTCACCCGGGCAGGGAAGTCAGCCCCAGCATTTT
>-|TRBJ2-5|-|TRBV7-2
CASSLDREAQETQYF
TGTGCCAGCAGCTTAGATAGGGAAGCTCAAGAGACCCAGTACTTC
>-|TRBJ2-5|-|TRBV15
CATSRDLQETQYF
TGTGCCACCAGTCGGGACTTACAAGAGACCCAGTACTTC